These 19 T cell receptor beta chains share one sample of origin, sequenced in a study of blood T cell repertoires in COVID-19 (TCRdb year 2020). The protocol used for the library was the immunoSEQ multiplex PCR assay. Held by TCRdb, this immuneACCESS table contains in-frame sequences only and omits some clones. Under half of the omission traces to an unresolved V gene where checked; the cause of the rest is unknown. In this sample the table shows about 210,000 clones, 75% to 90% of which occur a single time. Jointly, the top ten make up about 17% of the sample. The sample comprised PBMCs or T cells enriched from blood (not recorded which). These receptors were collected from a middle-aged man who had recovered from COVID-19.

CDR3 nucleotide sequence: TGTGCCAGCAGTTTCATTACTAGCGGGAGTTATGGTGAGCAGTTCTTC. Its translation: CASSFITSGSYGEQFF. This rearrangement joins TRBV28 to TRBJ2-1; 11 nucleotides align to TRBD2. Germline V gene sequence: CDR1 MDHEN, CDR2 SYDVKM. The CDR3 covers 16 residues. Losses at the gene ends were 3 bases for V and 9 bases for J; bases not matched to a gene: 10.

This clone was seen just once. This rearrangement joins TRBV5-1 to TRBJ2-5; 9 bases match TRBD2. The CDR3 totals 15 residues. Germline trimming cut 0 bases from V and 5 bases from J; bases unmatched to any gene: 5. The germline gives CDR1 SGHRS, CDR2 YFSETQ. The chain's CDR3 is CASSLGGRADETQYF. As DNA, the CDR3 is TGCGCCAGCAGCTTGGGCGGGAGGGCCGATGAGACCCAGTACTTC.

The chain links TRBV7-2 to TRBJ2-5; 7 nucleotides match TRBD1. This CDR3 contains 13 residues. The J segment lost 2 bases and the V segment lost 5 bases, leaving 2 bases of the junction unmatched. Germline CDR1 is SGHTA and CDR2 is FQGNSA. CDR3 bases: TGTGCCAGCAGCACGGGACAGCAAGAGACCCAGTACTTC. It encodes CASSTGQQETQYF.

The rearrangement links TRBV11-3 to TRBJ2-7; a weak D match, TRBD2 (5 bases). CDR3 length: 15 residues. The ends were cut back, 0 bases at V and 2 bases at J, with 11 bases in the middle. CDR1 is SGHNT, CDR2 YENEEA, per germline. CDR3 amino acids: CASSLDSDGPYEQYF. For the CDR3, the DNA is TGTGCCAGCAGCTTAGATAGCGACGGACCCTACGAGCAGTACTTC.

The chain combines TRBV11-3 with TRBJ1-1; D gene unclear. Germline CDR1 and CDR2: SGHNT and YENEEA. Trimming cost V 3 bases and J 5 bases, with 4 bases left between them. The CDR3 has 11 residues. CDR3 DNA sequence: TGTGCCAGCAGCTTGGAGACTGAAGCTTTCTTT. This gives the protein CASSLETEAFF.

This chain joins TRBV15 and TRBJ2-3; D possibly corresponds to TRBD1 (7 bases). Trimming pared 5 bases from V and 3 bases from J, leaving 18 bases between. CDR3 size: 16 residues. Germline values: CDR1 LNHNV, CDR2 YYDKDF (reference sequence). CDR3 in DNA: TGTGCCACCAGCTGGGGGGACAGCGATTCTACAGATACGCAGTATTTT. Translating it yields CATSWGDSDSTDTQYF.

The chain employs TRBV27 and TRBJ2-1, with TRBD1 matching 7 bases. The CDR3 length is 14 residues. The J segment lost 7 bases and the V segment lost 6 bases, leaving 9 bases of the junction unmatched. CDR1 is MNHEY and CDR2 is SMNVEV in the germline V gene (reference sequence). The CDR3 coding sequence is TGTGCCAGCAGCCGCCTCGACAGGGAAAATGAGCAGTTCTTC. Its protein product is CASSRLDRENEQFF.

This sequence joins TRBV3-1 (or the pseudogene TRBV3-2) and TRBJ1-6, with unresolved D. Germline V gene sequence: CDR1 LGHDT, CDR2 YNNKEL (reference sequence). The V gene lost 0 bases and the J gene lost 7 bases, with 10 bases spanning the gap. The CDR3 contains 15 residues. The CDR3 sequence: CASSQDPGANSPLHF. The CDR3 DNA is TGTGCCAGCAGCCAAGACCCCGGAGCAAATTCACCCCTCCACTTT.

This clone showed up just once. CDR3 DNA: TGTGCCAGCAGTCCCGGGACTAGACCCTACAATGAGCAGTTCTTC. Amino acid sequence: CASSPGTRPYNEQFF. The V call is TRBV28, the J call TRBJ2-1; 8 positions agree with TRBD2. This CDR3 has 15 amino acids. Germline-derived CDR1 and CDR2 are MDHEN and SYDVKM. Losses at the gene ends were 5 bases for V and 2 bases for J; bases not matched to a gene: 5.

The chain joins TRBV5-4 to TRBJ2-5; 8 bases are shared with TRBD1. J was trimmed by 4 bases and V by 4 bases; bases with no gene match: 3. The CDR3 runs 13 residues. Germline-derived CDR1 and CDR2 are SGHNT and YYREEE (reference sequence). The CDR3 DNA sequence: TGTGCCAGCAGCCCCGGACAGGGAGAGACCCAGTACTTC. Residues: CASSPGQGETQYF. Variable domain in full (rest from reference TRBV5-4 and TRBJ2-5): ETGVTQSPTHLIKTRGQQVTLRCSSQSGHNTVSWYQQALGQGPQFIFQYYREEENGRGNFPPRFSGLQFPNYSSELNVNALELDDSALYLCASSPGQGETQYFGPGTRLLVL.

V is TRBV28 and J is TRBJ1-1; D is undetermined. The CDR3 consists of 14 residues. Looked up from germline, CDR1 is MDHEN and CDR2 is SYDVKM. The V gene lost 5 bases and the J gene lost 0 bases, with 10 bases spanning the gap. CDR3 in DNA: TGTGCCAGCAGTCTGAGCATTTTGAACACTGAAGCTTTCTTT. The encoded protein is CASSLSILNTEAFF.

The chain couples TRBV27 to TRBJ1-6; 8 bases align to TRBD1. Germline lookup yields CDR1 MNHEY and CDR2 SMNVEV (reference sequence). Trimming removed 4 bases from V and 10 bases from J; junction bases left unmatched: 9. The CDR3 contains 15 residues. The CDR3 DNA is TGTGCCAGCAGTTCTCAGGGGGCGATCCACTCACCCCTCCACTTT. Residues: CASSSQGAIHSPLHF.

The J gene is TRBJ2-1, the V gene TRBV18; maybe TRBD1 (5 bases). Germline loops: CDR1 KGHSH, CDR2 LQKENI. The CDR3 has 13 amino acids. Trimming cost V 3 bases and J 7 bases, with 10 bases left between them. The CDR3 DNA reads TGTGCCAGCTCACCTGCACAGGAAAATGAGCAGTTCTTC. It translates to CASSPAQENEQFF.

This chain connects TRBV4-1 to TRBJ2-7; 9 nucleotides agree with TRBD1. V lost 5 bases to trimming and J lost 0 bases; unmatched junction nucleotides: 8. CDR3 length: 16 residues. Germline V gives CDR1 MGHRA, CDR2 YSYEKL. The CDR3 spells CASSYGTGPSSYEQYF. The CDR3 nucleotides are TGCGCCAGCAGCTACGGGACAGGGCCGAGCTCCTACGAGCAGTACTTC.

This clone appeared a few times. The rearrangement links TRBV3-1 (or the pseudogene TRBV3-2) to TRBJ2-1, with TRBD2 as a possible D gene (5 bases). The CDR3 consists of 12 residues. The V gene lost 1 base and the J gene lost 12 bases, with 10 bases spanning the gap. Germline V CDR1 and CDR2: LGHDT, YNNKEL (reference sequence). CDR3 sequence reads: CASSQAGGSQFF. For the CDR3, the DNA is TGTGCCAGCAGCCAAGCCGGCGGGTCGCAGTTCTTC.

The chain links TRBV5-4 to TRBJ1-5; no clear D. The CDR3 totals 13 residues. Per the germline V gene, CDR1 is SGHNT and CDR2 is YYREEE (reference sequence). Between the trimmed V and J ends, which lost 0 bases and 7 bases, there was a span of 8 bases. Written as DNA, the CDR3 is TGTGCCAGCAGCTTGGGGGCGGGGCAGCCCCAGCATTTT. Its translation is CASSLGAGQPQHF.

CDR3 DNA sequence: TGCAGCGTTGACGGGCAGGGGAGTGGCTATGGCTACACCTTC. Its translation is CSVDGQGSGYGYTF. The chain uses TRBV29-1 and TRBJ1-2; tentative D call: TRBD1 (6 bases). V was clipped by 3 bases and J by 4 bases, with 15 bases between them. In germline, CDR1 is SQVTM, CDR2 ANQGSEA. CDR3 size: 14 residues.

This chain connects TRBV9 to TRBJ2-3, with D possibly being TRBD1 (5 bases). The ends were cut back, 1 base at V and 5 bases at J, with 14 bases in the middle. From germline, CDR1 is SGDLS and CDR2 YYNGEE. The CDR3 is 15 amino acids. Here the CDR3 DNA reads TGTGCCAGCAGCGTAACAGGAGCTAATAGAGATACGCAGTATTTT. Translating it yields CASSVTGANRDTQYF.

This clone appeared once. The rearrangement uses TRBV28 and TRBJ1-6; 10 bases fit TRBD1. There are 15 residues in the CDR3. In germline, CDR1 is MDHEN, CDR2 SYDVKM. The junction had 5 bases not matched to a gene; V was cut back by 5 bases and J by 7 bases. The CDR3 sequence is CASSLRDRGNSPLHF. In DNA, the CDR3 is TGTGCCAGCAGTCTCCGGGACAGGGGAAATTCACCCCTCCACTTT.